Below are 21 T cell receptor beta chains sequenced from a single sample in a study of cytomegalovirus exposure and HLA in healthy donors (dated 2017 in TCRdb). Receptor amplification or capture employed the immunoSEQ multiplex PCR assay. For the multiplex PCR, a mixture combining 60 forward primers for TCR Vbeta segments and 13 reverse primers for TCR Jbeta segments was used. TCRdb carries this immuneACCESS record with in-frame sequences only. Its versions omit some clonotypes, under half of them owing to an unresolved V gene in the studies checked, with the rest unexplained. The table kept for this sample lists about 130,000 clones. The top ten clonotypes cover 2% of the sample. The sequenced sample was PBMCs. These receptors all stem from a woman between 55 and 75 years old in good health and CMV-seronegative.

The chain has TRBV5-4 and TRBJ2-1, with TRBD1 matching 7 bases. CDR1 and CDR2 (germline): SGHNT, YYREEE (reference sequence). CDR3 length equals 15 residues. Losses at the gene ends were 1 base for V and 3 bases for J; bases not matched to a gene: 4. The CDR3 DNA follows: TGTGCCAGCAGCTTGCGACAGGGACGCTACAATGAGCAGTTCTTC. Translated: CASSLRQGRYNEQFF. The whole variable domain, remainder taken from reference TRBV5-4 and TRBJ2-1, is ETGVTQSPTHLIKTRGQQVTLRCSSQSGHNTVSWYQQALGQGPQFIFQYYREEENGRGNFPPRFSGLQFPNYSSELNVNALELDDSALYLCASSLRQGRYNEQFFGPGTRLTVL.

The rearrangement uses TRBV18 and TRBJ1-1; TRBD1 might be the D (6 bases). The CDR3 is made up of 14 amino acids. V lost 6 bases, J lost 2 bases, and 13 bases lay in between. The germline gives CDR1 KGHSH, CDR2 LQKENI. The DNA of the CDR3 is TGTGCCAGCTCCTCTACGACAGGCAACACTGAAGCTTTCTTT. It translates to CASSSTTGNTEAFF.

This chain uses TRBV27 with TRBJ2-7; a weak D match, TRBD1 (6 bases). The CDR3 runs 10 residues. The V end was cut by 5 bases, the J end by 11 bases, with 10 bases between. Germline assignment: CDR1 MNHEY and CDR2 SMNVEV (reference sequence). CDR3 residues: CASSAWDKYF. CDR3 DNA: TGTGCCAGCAGTGCATGGGACAAGTACTTC.

The chain carries TRBV15 and TRBJ2-7; 11 positions agree with TRBD1. The J segment lost 6 bases and the V segment lost 1 base, leaving 11 bases of the junction unmatched. The CDR3 totals 17 residues. CDR1 is LNHNV, CDR2 YYDKDF, per germline (reference sequence). CDR3: CATSRGLLRDRGTEQYF. CDR3 DNA sequence: TGTGCCACCAGCAGAGGCCTCCTACGGGACAGGGGGACCGAGCAGTACTTC.

V is TRBV5-6 and J is TRBJ1-1, with D possibly TRBD1 on 6 matching bases. Germline V gene data show CDR1 as SGHDT and CDR2 as YYEEEE. This CDR3 is 17 amino acids long. Trimming pared 0 bases from V and 0 bases from J, leaving 15 bases between. In nucleotides, the CDR3 is TGTGCCAGCAGCTTGGACAGGGCCAGTGTACTGAACACTGAAGCTTTCTTT. Its translation: CASSLDRASVLNTEAFF.

The chain combines TRBV6-5 with TRBJ1-6, with 7 bases aligning to TRBD1. The CDR3 consists of 15 residues. The trim removed 5 bases at V and 10 bases at J, leaving 11 bases unmatched. The germline gives CDR1 MNHEY, CDR2 SVGAGI. The CDR3 DNA sequence: TGTGCCAGCAGTCCGGGAGACAGGGTTTTCTCACCCCTCCACTTT. Encoded protein: CASSPGDRVFSPLHF.

CDR3 amino acids: CASSPIGGLHRTEAFF. CDR3 in DNA: TGTGCCAGTAGTCCCATTGGGGGCCTACATCGAACTGAAGCTTTCTTT. J is TRBJ1-1 and V is TRBV19, with D possibly matching TRBD1 (6 bases). The V gene lost 5 bases and the J gene lost 5 bases, with 21 bases spanning the gap. The CDR3 runs 16 residues. From germline, CDR1 is LNHDA and CDR2 SQIVND (reference sequence).

This chain connects TRBV19 to TRBJ1-1, with 10 bases aligning to TRBD1. Trimming cost V 1 base and J 4 bases; bases outside gene matches: 3. The germline V gene encodes CDR1 LNHDA and CDR2 SQIVND (reference sequence). This CDR3 region has 15 residues. For the CDR3, the DNA is TGTGCCAGTAGTATAGCCGGGACAGGGGCCACTGAAGCTTTCTTT. It encodes CASSIAGTGATEAFF.

The chain employs TRBV9 and TRBJ1-6; 7 nucleotides match TRBD1. Trimming removed 3 bases from V and 7 bases from J; junction bases left unmatched: 10. CDR1 and CDR2 (germline): SGDLS, YYNGEE. This CDR3 has 16 residues. CDR3 nucleotide sequence: TGTGCCAGCAGCGACGAGGGTGACAGGGTCAATTCACCCCTCCACTTT. Translating gives CASSDEGDRVNSPLHF.

The chain recombines TRBV27 with TRBJ1-2, with D perhaps TRBD1 (6 bases). Germline CDR1 reads MNHEY; CDR2 reads SMNVEV (reference sequence). V was trimmed by 2 bases and J by 4 bases, leaving 11 bases between them. CDR3 size: 14 residues. The CDR3 sequence: CASSLGQNFYGYTF. The DNA for the CDR3 is TGTGCCAGCAGTTTAGGACAGAATTTCTATGGCTACACCTTC.

The J gene is TRBJ1-2, the V gene TRBV15, with 9 bases fitting TRBD1. In germline, CDR1 is LNHNV, CDR2 YYDKDF (reference sequence). The CDR3 has 15 residues. The trim removed 3 bases at V and 5 bases at J, leaving 7 bases unmatched. The CDR3 protein is CATSSLGQGTYGYTF. The CDR3 coding sequence is TGTGCCACCAGCAGCCTAGGACAGGGGACATATGGCTACACCTTC. Full variable domain (rest looked up from reference TRBV15 and TRBJ1-2): DAMVIQNPRYQVTQFGKPVTLSCSQTLNHNVMYWYQQKSSQAPKLLFHYYDKDFNNEADTPDNFQSRRPNTSFCFLDIRSPGLGDTAMYLCATSSLGQGTYGYTFGSGTRLTVV.

CDR3 in amino acids: CASSTGGAKSYGYTF. CDR3 in DNA: TGTGCCAGCAGTACAGGGGGCGCTAAATCCTATGGCTACACCTTC. This chain links TRBV25-1 with TRBJ1-2; 9 positions match TRBD1. The CDR3 length is 15 residues. Germline values: CDR1 MGHDK, CDR2 SYGVNS. Trimming took 5 bases from V and 4 from J; bases not matched to a gene: 8.

The chain joins TRBV29-1 to TRBJ1-1; D uncertain. Germline-derived CDR1 and CDR2 are SQVTM and ANQGSEA. The CDR3 extends over 11 amino acids. V dropped 4 bases and J dropped 1 base, with 4 bases sitting between them. In DNA form, the CDR3 reads TGCAGCGTTGCCAGGAACACTGAAGCTTTCTTT. As protein: CSVARNTEAFF.

The chain has TRBV5-1 and TRBJ2-1; 7 bases are shared with TRBD1. The CDR3 spans 14 residues. CDR1 and CDR2 (germline): SGHRS, YFSETQ. Trimming removed 6 bases from V and 4 bases from J; junction bases left unmatched: 7. CDR3 loop: CASNGQERYNEQFF. For the CDR3, the DNA is TGCGCCAGCAACGGACAGGAGCGTTACAATGAGCAGTTCTTC.

J is TRBJ2-7 and V is TRBV6-7; no reliable D call. Being an ORF, TRBV6-7 has a function that is uncertain. V was clipped by 6 bases and J by 0 bases, with 6 bases between them. The CDR3 spans 12 residues. The CDR3 region has the DNA TGTGCCAGCAGCCGTAGCTCCTACGAGCAGTACTTC. Translated, it gives CASSRSSYEQYF.

The rearrangement joins TRBV18 to TRBJ1-1, with 8 bases matching TRBD1. The CDR3 extends over 13 amino acids. Germline V lookup: CDR1 KGHSH, CDR2 LQKENI. After removal of 3 bases from V and 8 bases from J, the junction contained 5 bases not matched to a gene. CDR3 in amino acids: CASSPDRVWEAFF. As DNA, the CDR3 is TGTGCCAGCTCACCGGACAGGGTCTGGGAAGCTTTCTTT.

This CDR3 is CASSLREPGQNTYYGYTF. The CDR3 nucleotides read TGCGCCAGCAGCCTCCGGGAGCCGGGACAGAATACTTACTATGGCTACACCTTC. The V and J genes are TRBV5-1 and TRBJ1-2; 7 positions match TRBD1. J gave up 3 bases and V 4 bases, and 18 bases lay outside the gene matches. CDR3 size: 18 residues. Germline CDR1 is SGHRS and CDR2 is YFSETQ. Variable domain in full (rest from reference TRBV5-1 and TRBJ1-2): KAGVTQTPRYLIKTRGQQVTLSCSPISGHRSVSWYQQTPGQGLQFLFEYFSETQRNKGNFPGRFSGRQFSNSRSEMNVSTLELGDSALYLCASSLREPGQNTYYGYTFGSGTRLTVV.

Comment on this clone: This is likely a read error, given that the CDR3 carries no conserved phenylalanine or tryptophan at its end. The V call is TRBV2, the J call TRBJ2-2; 9 nucleotides line up with TRBD2. The CDR3 is 16 residues long. V shed 1 base and J 7 bases; nucleotides not matched to a gene: 7. Germline V gene data show CDR1 as SNHLY and CDR2 as FYNNEI. CDR3 sequence (DNA): TGTGCCAGCAGTGAAGGGGTAGCGGGAGCAGGCGGGGAGCTGTTTTCT. Its protein is CASSEGVAGAGGELFS.

V usage is TRBV2 and J usage is TRBJ1-4, with 9 bases fitting TRBD1. Germline CDR1 SNHLY, CDR2 FYNNEI. The CDR3 totals 15 residues. V shed 5 bases, J shed 8 bases, and the junction held 9 bases outside the gene matches. The CDR3 is CASSTRKGQGEKLFF. In DNA, the CDR3 is TGTGCCAGCAGTACGAGAAAGGGACAGGGAGAAAAACTGTTTTTT.

This chain uses TRBV28 with TRBJ1-2, with 9 bases lining up with TRBD1. Germline lookup yields CDR1 MDHEN and CDR2 SYDVKM. V gave up 8 bases and J gave up 4 bases; unmatched junction bases: 11. This CDR3 comprises 15 residues. The CDR3 is CASYPGTGFLYGYTF. The CDR3 DNA reads TGTGCCAGCTATCCCGGGACAGGGTTCCTCTATGGCTACACCTTC.

The CDR3 protein is CASSEVWGLTYNEQFF. The CDR3 DNA sequence: TGTGCCAGCAGTGAAGTTTGGGGGCTCACATACAATGAGCAGTTCTTC. The genes are TRBV6-1 and TRBJ2-1; D might be TRBD1 (6 bases). V lost 1 base, J lost 4 bases, and 14 bases lay in between. The CDR3 is 16 amino acids. The germline gives CDR1 MNHNS, CDR2 SASEGT.